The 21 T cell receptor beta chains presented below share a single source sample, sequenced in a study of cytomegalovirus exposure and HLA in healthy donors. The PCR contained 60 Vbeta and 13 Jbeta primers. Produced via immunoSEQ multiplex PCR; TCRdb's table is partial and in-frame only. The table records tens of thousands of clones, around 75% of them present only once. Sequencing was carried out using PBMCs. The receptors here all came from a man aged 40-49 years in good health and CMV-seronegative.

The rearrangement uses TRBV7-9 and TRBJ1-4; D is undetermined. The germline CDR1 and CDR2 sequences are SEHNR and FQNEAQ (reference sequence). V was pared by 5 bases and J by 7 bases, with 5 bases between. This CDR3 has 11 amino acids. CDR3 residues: CASSISEKLFF. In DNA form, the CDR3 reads TGTGCCAGCAGCATCAGTGAAAAACTGTTTTTT.

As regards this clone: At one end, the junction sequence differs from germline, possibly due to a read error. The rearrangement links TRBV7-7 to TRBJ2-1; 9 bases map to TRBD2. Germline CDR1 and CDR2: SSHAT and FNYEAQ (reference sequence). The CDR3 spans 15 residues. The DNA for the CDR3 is TGTGCTAGCAGCTTGGGGACTAGCACTCACAATGAGCAGTTCTTC. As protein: CASSLGTSTHNEQFF.

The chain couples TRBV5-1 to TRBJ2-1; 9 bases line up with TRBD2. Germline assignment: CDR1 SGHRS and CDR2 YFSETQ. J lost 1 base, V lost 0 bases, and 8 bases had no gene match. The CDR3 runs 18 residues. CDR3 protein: CASSLGRPLAGSYNEQFF. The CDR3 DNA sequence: TGCGCCAGCAGCTTGGGACGCCCCCTAGCGGGGTCCTACAATGAGCAGTTCTTC.

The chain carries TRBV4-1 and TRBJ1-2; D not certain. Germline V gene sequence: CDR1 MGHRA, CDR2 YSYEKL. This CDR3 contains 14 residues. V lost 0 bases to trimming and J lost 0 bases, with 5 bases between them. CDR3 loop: CASSQDSTNYGYTF. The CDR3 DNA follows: TGCGCCAGCAGCCAAGACAGTACTAACTATGGCTACACCTTC.

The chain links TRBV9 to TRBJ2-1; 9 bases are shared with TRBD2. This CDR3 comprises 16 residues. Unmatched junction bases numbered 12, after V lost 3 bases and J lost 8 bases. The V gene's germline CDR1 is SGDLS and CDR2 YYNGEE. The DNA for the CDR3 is TGTGCCAGCAGCGAGGGGGTAGCGGGAGAATGGGATGAGCAGTTCTTC. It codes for CASSEGVAGEWDEQFF.

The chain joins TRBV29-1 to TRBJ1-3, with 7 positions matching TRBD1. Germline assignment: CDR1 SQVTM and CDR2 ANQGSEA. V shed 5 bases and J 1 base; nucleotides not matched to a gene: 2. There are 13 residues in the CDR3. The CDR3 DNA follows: TGCAGCGTTCACAGGGGTTCTGGAAACACCATATATTTT. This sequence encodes CSVHRGSGNTIYF.

CDR3 nucleotide sequence: TGTGCCAGCAGCTTAAACAGGGGGGATGAGCAGTTCTTC. It translates to CASSLNRGDEQFF. This chain uses TRBV13 with TRBJ2-1, with 8 positions matching TRBD1. The J segment lost 8 bases and the V segment lost 2 bases, leaving 2 bases of the junction unmatched. Germline V gene lookup returns CDR1 PRHDT and CDR2 FYEKMQ (reference sequence). The CDR3 runs 13 residues. Supplemented by reference TRBV13 and TRBJ2-1, the full variable domain reads AAGVIQSPRHLIKEKRETATLKCYPIPRHDTVYWYQQGPGQDPQFLISFYEKMQSDKGSIPDRFSAQQFSDYHSELNMSSLELGDSALYFCASSLNRGDEQFFGPGTRLTVL.

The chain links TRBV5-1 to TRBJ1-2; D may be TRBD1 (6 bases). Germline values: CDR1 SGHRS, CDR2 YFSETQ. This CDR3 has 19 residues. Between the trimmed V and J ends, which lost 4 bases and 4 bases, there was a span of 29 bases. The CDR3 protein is CASSAPAQGQTTSGYGYTF. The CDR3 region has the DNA TGCGCCAGCAGCGCACCCGCGCAGGGACAAACGACGTCCGGCTATGGCTACACCTTC.

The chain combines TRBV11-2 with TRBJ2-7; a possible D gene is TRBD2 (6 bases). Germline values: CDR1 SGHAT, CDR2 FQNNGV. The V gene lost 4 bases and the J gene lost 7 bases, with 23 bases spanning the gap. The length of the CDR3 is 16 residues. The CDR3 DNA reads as TGTGCCAGCAGCTCCCGGCGGGGACTCTCCGCTCGGGAGCAGTACTTC. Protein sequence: CASSSRRGLSAREQYF.

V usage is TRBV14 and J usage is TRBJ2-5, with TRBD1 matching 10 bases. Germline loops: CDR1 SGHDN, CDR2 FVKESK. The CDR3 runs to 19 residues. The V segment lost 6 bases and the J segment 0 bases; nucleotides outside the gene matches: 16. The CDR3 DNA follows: TGTGCCAGCAGTCGAAGGGACAGGGGAAAATTTAGGTACCAAGAGACCCAGTACTTC. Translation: CASSRRDRGKFRYQETQYF.

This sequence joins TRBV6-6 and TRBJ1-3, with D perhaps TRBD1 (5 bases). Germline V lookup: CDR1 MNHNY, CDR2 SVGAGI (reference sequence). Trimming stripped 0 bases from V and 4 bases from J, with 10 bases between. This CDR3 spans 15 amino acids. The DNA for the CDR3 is TGTGCCAGCAGTTACTCGACAGACATCGGAAACACCATATATTTT. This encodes CASSYSTDIGNTIYF.

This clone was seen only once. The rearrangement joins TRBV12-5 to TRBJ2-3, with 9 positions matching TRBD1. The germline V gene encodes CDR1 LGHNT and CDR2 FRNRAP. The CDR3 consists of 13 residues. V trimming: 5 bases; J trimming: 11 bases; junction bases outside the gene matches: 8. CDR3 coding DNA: TGTGCTAGTGGTAACACCCCGGGACAGGGGCAGTATTTT. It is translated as CASGNTPGQGQYF.

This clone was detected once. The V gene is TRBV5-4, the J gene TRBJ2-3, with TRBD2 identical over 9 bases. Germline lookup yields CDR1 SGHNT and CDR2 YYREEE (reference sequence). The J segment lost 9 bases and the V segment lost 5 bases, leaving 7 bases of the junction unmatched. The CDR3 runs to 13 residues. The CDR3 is CASRYSGLATQYF. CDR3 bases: TGTGCCAGCAGGTATTCGGGACTAGCCACGCAGTATTTT.

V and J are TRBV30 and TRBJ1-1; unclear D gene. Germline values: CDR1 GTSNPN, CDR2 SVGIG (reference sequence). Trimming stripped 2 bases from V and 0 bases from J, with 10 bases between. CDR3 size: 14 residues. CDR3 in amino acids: CAWSTPGLNTEAFF. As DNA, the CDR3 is TGTGCCTGGAGTACCCCAGGCCTGAACACTGAAGCTTTCTTT.

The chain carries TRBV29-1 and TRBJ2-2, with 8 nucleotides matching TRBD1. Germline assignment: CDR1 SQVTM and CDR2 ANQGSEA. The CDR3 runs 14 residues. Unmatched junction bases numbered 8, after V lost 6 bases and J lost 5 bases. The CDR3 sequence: CSVRSGQGTGELFF. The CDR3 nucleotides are TGCAGCGTGAGAAGCGGACAGGGAACCGGGGAGCTGTTTTTT.

Here the CDR3 reads CASSTRSTNEKLFF. The CDR3 region has the DNA TGTGCCAGCAGCACCAGGTCAACTAATGAAAAACTGTTTTTT. V usage is TRBV7-8 and J usage is TRBJ1-4; the D is unclear. The CDR3 runs to 14 residues. Germline CDR1 SGHVS, CDR2 FQNEAQ. V was clipped by 5 bases and J by 0 bases, with 7 bases between them.

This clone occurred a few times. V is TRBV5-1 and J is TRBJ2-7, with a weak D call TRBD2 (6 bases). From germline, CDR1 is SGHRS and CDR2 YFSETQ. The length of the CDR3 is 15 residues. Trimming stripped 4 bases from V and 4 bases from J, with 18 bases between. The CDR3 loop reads CASSGGTTLEYEQYF. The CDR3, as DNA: TGCGCCAGCAGCGGGGGGACCACACTGGAATACGAGCAGTACTTC.

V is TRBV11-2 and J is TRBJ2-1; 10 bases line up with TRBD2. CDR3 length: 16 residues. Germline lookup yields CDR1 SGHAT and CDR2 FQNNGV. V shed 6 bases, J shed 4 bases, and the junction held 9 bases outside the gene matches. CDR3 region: CASRPTGTSVYNEQFF. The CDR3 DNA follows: TGTGCCAGCAGACCAACCGGGACTAGCGTGTACAATGAGCAGTTCTTC.

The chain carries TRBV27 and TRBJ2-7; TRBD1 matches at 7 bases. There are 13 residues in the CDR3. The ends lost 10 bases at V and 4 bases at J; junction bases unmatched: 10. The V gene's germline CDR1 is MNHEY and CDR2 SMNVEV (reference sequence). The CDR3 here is CAITGQRLYEQYF. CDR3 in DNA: TGTGCCATTACGGGACAGAGACTTTACGAGCAGTACTTC.

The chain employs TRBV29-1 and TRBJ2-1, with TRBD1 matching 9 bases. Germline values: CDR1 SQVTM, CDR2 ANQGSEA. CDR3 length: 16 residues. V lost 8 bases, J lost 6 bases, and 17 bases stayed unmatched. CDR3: CSLSDLPGQGFNEQFF. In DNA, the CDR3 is TGCAGCCTGTCCGACCTTCCGGGACAGGGTTTCAATGAGCAGTTCTTC.

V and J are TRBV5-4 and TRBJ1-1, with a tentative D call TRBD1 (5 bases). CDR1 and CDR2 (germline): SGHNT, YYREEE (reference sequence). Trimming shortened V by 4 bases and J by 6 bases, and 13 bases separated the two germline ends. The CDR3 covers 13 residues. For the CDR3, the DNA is TGTGCCAGCAGCACTCAGGGTGCCCCTGAAGCTTTCTTT. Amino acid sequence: CASSTQGAPEAFF.